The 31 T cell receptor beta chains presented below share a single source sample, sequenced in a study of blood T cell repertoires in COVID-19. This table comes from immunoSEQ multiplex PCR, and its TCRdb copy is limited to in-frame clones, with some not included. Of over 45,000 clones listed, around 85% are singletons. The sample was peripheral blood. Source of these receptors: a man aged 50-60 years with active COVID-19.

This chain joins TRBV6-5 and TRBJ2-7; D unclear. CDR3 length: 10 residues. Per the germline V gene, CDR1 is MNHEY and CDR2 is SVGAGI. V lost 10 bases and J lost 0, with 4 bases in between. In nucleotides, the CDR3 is TGTGCCACCAACTCCTACGAGCAGTACTTC. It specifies CATNSYEQYF.

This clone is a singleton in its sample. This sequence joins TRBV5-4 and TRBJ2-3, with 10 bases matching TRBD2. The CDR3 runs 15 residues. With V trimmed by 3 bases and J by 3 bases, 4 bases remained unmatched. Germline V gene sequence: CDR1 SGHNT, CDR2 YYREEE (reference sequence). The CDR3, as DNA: TGTGCCAGCAGCTCAGCGGGGGGGCGGACAGATACGCAGTATTTT. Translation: CASSSAGGRTDTQYF. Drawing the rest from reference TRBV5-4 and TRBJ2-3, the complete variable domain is ETGVTQSPTHLIKTRGQQVTLRCSSQSGHNTVSWYQQALGQGPQFIFQYYREEENGRGNFPPRFSGLQFPNYSSELNVNALELDDSALYLCASSSAGGRTDTQYFGPGTRLTVL.

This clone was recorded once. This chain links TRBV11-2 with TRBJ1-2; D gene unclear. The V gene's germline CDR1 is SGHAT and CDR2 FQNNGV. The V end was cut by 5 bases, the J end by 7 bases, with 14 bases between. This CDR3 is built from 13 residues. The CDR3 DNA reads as TGTGCCAGCAGCGCCGACGGAGCCCTTGGCTACACCTTC. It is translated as CASSADGALGYTF.

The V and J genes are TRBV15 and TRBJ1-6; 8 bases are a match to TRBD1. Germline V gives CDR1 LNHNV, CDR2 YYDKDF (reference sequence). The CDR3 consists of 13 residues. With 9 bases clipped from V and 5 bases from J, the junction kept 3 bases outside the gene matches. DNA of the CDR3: TGTGCCACTGGGACAGGACATAATTCACCCCTCCACTTT. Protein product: CATGTGHNSPLHF.

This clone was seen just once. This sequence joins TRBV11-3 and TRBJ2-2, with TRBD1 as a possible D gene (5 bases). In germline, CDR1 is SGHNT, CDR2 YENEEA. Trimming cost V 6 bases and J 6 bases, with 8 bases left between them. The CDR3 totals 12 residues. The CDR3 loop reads CASSFRAGELFF. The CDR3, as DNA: TGTGCCAGCAGTTTCAGGGCCGGGGAGCTGTTTTTT.

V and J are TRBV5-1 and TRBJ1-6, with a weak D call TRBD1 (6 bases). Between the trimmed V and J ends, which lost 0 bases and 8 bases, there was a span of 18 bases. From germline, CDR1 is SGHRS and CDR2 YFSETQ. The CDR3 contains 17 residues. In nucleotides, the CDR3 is TGCGCCAGCAGCTTGGGGCTTTACAGGGCAGATTATTCACCCCTCCACTTT. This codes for CASSLGLYRADYSPLHF.

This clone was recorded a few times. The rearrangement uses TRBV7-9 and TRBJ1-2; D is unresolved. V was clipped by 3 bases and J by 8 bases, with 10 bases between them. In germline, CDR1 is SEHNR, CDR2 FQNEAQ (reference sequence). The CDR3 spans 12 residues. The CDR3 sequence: CASSFPGWGYTF. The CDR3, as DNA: TGTGCCAGCAGCTTCCCAGGCTGGGGCTACACCTTC. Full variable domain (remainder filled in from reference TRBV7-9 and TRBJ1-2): DTGVSQNPRHKITKRGQNVTFRCDPISEHNRLYWYRQTLGQGPEFLTYFQNEAQLEKSRLLSDRFSAERPKGSFSTLEIQRTEQGDSAMYLCASSFPGWGYTFGSGTRLTVV.

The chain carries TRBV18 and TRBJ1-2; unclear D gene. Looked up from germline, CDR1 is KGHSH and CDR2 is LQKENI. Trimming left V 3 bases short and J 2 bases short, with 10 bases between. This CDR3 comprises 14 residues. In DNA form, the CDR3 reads TGTGCCAGCTCACCCGGCGCGGTAAACTATGGCTACACCTTC. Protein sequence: CASSPGAVNYGYTF.

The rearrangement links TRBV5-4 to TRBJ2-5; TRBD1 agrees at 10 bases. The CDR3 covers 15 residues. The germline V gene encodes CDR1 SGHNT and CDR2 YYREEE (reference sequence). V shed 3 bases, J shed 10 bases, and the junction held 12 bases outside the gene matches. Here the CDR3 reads CASSSSAGQGLDQYF. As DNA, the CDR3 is TGTGCCAGCAGCTCCTCGGCGGGACAGGGGTTGGACCAGTACTTC.

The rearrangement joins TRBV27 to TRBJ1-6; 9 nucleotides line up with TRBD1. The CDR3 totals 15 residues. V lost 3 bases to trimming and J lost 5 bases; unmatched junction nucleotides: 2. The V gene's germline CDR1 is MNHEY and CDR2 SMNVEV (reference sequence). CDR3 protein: CASSFGQGNNSPLHF. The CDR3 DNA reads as TGTGCCAGCAGTTTCGGACAGGGGAATAATTCACCCCTCCACTTT.

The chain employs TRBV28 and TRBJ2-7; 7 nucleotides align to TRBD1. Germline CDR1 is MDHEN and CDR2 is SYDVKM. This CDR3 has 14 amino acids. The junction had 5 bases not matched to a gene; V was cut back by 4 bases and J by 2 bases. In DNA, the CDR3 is TGTGCCAGCAGTTCCTTGACAGGGACCTACGAGCAGTACTTC. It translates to CASSSLTGTYEQYF.

The CDR3 coding sequence is TGTGCCAGCAGCTTAGAGGCAGCGGGGCACTCCTACGAGCAGTACTTC. Translated, it gives CASSLEAAGHSYEQYF. The J gene is TRBJ2-7, the V gene TRBV7-2, with 7 bases identical to TRBD2. Germline V gene sequence: CDR1 SGHTA, CDR2 FQGNSA. With 1 base clipped from V and 0 bases from J, the junction kept 6 bases outside the gene matches. This CDR3 region has 16 residues.

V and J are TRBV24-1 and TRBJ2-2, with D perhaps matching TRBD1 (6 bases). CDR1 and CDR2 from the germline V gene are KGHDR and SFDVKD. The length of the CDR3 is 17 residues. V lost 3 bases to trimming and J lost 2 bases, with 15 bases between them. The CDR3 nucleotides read TGTGCCACCAGTGATAAAGGGTGGGGACAAAACACCGGGGAGCTGTTTTTT. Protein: CATSDKGWGQNTGELFF.

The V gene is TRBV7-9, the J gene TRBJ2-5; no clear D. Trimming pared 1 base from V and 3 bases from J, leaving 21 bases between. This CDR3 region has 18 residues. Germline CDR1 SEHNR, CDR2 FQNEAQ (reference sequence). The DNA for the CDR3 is TGTGCCAGCAGCTTAGGTCTTATTCTCACTCTGCCGAAAGAGACCCAGTACTTC. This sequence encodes CASSLGLILTLPKETQYF.

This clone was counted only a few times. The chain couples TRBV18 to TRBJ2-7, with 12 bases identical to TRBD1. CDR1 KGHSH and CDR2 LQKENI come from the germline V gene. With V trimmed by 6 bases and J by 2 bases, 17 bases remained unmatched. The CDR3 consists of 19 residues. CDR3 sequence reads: CASSHQGTGGEVIAYEQYF. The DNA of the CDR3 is TGTGCCAGCTCGCATCAGGGGACAGGGGGCGAGGTGATTGCCTACGAGCAGTACTTC.

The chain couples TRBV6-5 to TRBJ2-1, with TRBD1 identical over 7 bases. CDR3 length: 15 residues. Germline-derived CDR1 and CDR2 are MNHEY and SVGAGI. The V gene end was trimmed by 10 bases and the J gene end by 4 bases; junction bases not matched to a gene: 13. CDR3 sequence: CANGVKGARYNEQFF. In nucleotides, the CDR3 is TGTGCCAACGGGGTTAAGGGGGCACGATACAATGAGCAGTTCTTC.

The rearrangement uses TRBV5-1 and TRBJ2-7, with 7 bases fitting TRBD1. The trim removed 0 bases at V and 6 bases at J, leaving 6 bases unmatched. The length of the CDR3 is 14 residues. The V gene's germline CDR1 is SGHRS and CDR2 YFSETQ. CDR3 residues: CASSLGSTGLEQYF. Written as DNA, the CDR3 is TGCGCCAGCAGCTTGGGATCGACAGGGCTCGAGCAGTACTTC.

CDR3 coding DNA: TGTGCCAGTAGTATCTTGGGACAGGGGATTGGTGAGCAGTTCTTC. Amino acids: CASSILGQGIGEQFF. The chain is built from TRBV19 and TRBJ2-1, with TRBD1 matching 10 bases. The CDR3 is 15 residues long. The V segment lost 3 bases and the J segment 9 bases; nucleotides outside the gene matches: 8. Looked up from germline, CDR1 is LNHDA and CDR2 is SQIVND (reference sequence). The full variable domain, with the rest looked up from reference TRBV19 and TRBJ2-1, is DGGITQSPKYLFRKEGQNVTLSCEQNLNHDAMYWYRQDPGQGLRLIYYSQIVNDFQKGDIAEGYSVSREKKESFPLTVTSAQKNPTAFYLCASSILGQGIGEQFFGPGTRLTVL.

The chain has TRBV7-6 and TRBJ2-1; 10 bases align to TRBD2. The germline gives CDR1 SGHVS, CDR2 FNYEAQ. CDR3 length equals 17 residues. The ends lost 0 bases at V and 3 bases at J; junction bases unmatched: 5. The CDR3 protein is CASSLAVAGGLYNEQFF. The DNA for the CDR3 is TGTGCCAGCAGCTTAGCCGTAGCGGGGGGCCTCTACAATGAGCAGTTCTTC.

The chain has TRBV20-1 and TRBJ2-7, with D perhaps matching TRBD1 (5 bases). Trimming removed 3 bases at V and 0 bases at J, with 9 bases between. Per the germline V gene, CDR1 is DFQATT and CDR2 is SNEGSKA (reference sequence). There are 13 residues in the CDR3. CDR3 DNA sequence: TGCAGTGCTAGTCAGGGCTACTCCTACGAGCAGTACTTC. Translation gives CSASQGYSYEQYF.

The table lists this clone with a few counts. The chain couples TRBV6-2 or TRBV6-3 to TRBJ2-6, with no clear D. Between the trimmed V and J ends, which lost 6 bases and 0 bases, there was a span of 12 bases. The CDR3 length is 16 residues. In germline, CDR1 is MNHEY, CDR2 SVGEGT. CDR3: CASSEVPVSGANVLTF. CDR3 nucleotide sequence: TGTGCCAGCAGCGAGGTACCGGTCTCTGGGGCCAACGTCCTGACTTTC.

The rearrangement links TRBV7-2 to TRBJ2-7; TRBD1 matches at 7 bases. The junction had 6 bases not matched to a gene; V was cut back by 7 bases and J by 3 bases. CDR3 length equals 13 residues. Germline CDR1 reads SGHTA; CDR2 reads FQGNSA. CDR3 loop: CASTYGQVYEQYF. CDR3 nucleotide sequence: TGTGCCAGCACCTACGGACAGGTCTACGAGCAGTACTTC.

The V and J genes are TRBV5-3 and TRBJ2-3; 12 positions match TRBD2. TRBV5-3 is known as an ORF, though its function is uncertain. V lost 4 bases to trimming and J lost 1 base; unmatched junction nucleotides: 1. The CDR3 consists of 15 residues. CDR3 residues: CARSRTSGGTDTQYF. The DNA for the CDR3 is TGTGCCAGAAGCCGGACTAGCGGGGGCACAGATACGCAGTATTTT.

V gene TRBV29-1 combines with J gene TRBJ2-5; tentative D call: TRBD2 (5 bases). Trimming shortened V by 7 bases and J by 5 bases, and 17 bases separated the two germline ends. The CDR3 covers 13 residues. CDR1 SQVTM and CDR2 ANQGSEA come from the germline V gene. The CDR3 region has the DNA TGCAGCGCGTTTACGGGGATCGGTGAGACCCAGTACTTC. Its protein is CSAFTGIGETQYF.

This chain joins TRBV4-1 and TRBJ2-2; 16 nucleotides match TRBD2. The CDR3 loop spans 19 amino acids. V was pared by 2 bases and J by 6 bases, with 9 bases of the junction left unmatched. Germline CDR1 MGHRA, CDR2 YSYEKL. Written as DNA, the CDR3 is TGCGCCAGCAGCCAATATGGGACTAGCGGGGGGGCAGAATCCGGGGAGCTGTTTTTT. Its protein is CASSQYGTSGGAESGELFF.

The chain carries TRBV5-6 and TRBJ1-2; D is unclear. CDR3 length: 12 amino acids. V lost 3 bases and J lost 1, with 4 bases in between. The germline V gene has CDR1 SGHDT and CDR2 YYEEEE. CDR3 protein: CASSSGNYGYTF. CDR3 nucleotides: TGTGCCAGCAGCTCCGGTAACTATGGCTACACCTTC.

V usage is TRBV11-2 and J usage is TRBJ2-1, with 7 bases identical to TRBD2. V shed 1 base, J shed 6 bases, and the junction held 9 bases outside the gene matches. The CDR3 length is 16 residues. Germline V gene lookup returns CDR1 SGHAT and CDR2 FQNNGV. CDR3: CASSLGIARGFNEQFF. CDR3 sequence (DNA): TGTGCCAGCAGCTTAGGTATAGCGCGGGGGTTCAATGAGCAGTTCTTC.

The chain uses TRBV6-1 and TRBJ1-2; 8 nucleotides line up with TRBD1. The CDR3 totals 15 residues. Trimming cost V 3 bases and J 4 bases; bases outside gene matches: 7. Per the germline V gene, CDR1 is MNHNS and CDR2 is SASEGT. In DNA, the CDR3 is TGTGCCAGCAGTGAGTCCAGGGGGCAGACCTATGGCTACACCTTC. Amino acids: CASSESRGQTYGYTF.

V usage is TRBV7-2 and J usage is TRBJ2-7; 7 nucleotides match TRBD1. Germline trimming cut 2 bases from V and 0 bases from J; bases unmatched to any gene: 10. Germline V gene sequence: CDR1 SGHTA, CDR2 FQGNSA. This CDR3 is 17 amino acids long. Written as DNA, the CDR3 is TGTGCCAGCAGCTTACTGGGAACGACAGGGAACTCCTACGAGCAGTACTTC. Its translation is CASSLLGTTGNSYEQYF.

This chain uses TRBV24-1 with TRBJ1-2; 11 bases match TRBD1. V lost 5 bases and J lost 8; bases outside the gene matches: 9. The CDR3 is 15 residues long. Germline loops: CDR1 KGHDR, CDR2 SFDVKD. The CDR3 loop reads CATSASGQGAPGYTF. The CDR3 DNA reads TGTGCCACCAGTGCCAGCGGACAGGGGGCGCCCGGCTACACCTTC.

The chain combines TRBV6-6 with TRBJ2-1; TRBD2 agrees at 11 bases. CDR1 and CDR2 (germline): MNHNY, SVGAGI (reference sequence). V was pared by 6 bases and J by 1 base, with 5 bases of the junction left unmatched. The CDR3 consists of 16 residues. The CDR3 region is CASRNLAGGSYNEQFF. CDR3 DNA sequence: TGTGCCAGCAGAAACCTAGCGGGGGGTTCCTACAATGAGCAGTTCTTC.